Following are 29 T cell receptor beta chains from one sample sequenced in a study of cytomegalovirus exposure and HLA in healthy donors. Researchers ran the PCR with 60 Vbeta and 13 Jbeta primers. The data were produced by immunoSEQ multiplex PCR, yet TCRdb's version contains in-frame clones alone and is incomplete. The sample consists of 100,000 or so clones, 60% to 85% of them appearing once. Sample: PBMCs. Receptors were obtained from a female donor in good health and CMV-seronegative.

The V call is TRBV9, the J call TRBJ2-3, with 7 bases matching TRBD2. Germline CDR1 reads SGDLS; CDR2 reads YYNGEE. The V segment lost 0 bases and the J segment 5 bases; nucleotides outside the gene matches: 9. The CDR3 loop spans 16 amino acids. The CDR3 is CASSVGAGTIRDTQYF. DNA for the CDR3: TGTGCCAGCAGCGTAGGAGCGGGGACTATCAGAGATACGCAGTATTTT.

Of note for this clone: A junction end diverges from the germline sequence, so it may reflect a read error. The V gene is TRBV11-2, the J gene TRBJ1-1; 7 bases map to TRBD1. The CDR3 extends over 15 amino acids. Per the germline V gene, CDR1 is SGHAT and CDR2 is FQNNGV. CDR3 residues: CTSSSGQVKNTEAFF. The CDR3 DNA is TGTACCAGCAGCTCAGGACAGGTTAAGAACACTGAAGCTTTCTTT.

This clone was observed a single time. V and J are TRBV29-1 and TRBJ1-1, with D uncertain. The V gene's germline CDR1 is SQVTM and CDR2 ANQGSEA. Deletions cut 3 bases from V and 7 bases from J, with 6 bases between. The CDR3 contains 10 residues. In DNA, the CDR3 is TGCAGCGTTGAGGGCCATGAAGCTTTCTTT. Protein sequence: CSVEGHEAFF.

The CDR3 bases are TGTGCCAGCAGCACAAGACAGCAAGAGACCCAGTACTTC. Amino acid sequence: CASSTRQQETQYF. The chain recombines TRBV7-9 with TRBJ2-5; D is possibly TRBD1 (5 bases). Deletions cut 5 bases from V and 2 bases from J, with 9 bases between. Germline CDR1 SEHNR, CDR2 FQNEAQ (reference sequence). CDR3 length equals 13 residues.

V is TRBV6-4 and J is TRBJ1-1; TRBD1 matches 9 bases. The CDR3 has 15 amino acids. V dropped 2 bases and J dropped 12; count of bases not matched to a gene: 13. Germline values: CDR1 MRHNA, CDR2 SNTAGT. The DNA of the CDR3 is TGTGCCAGCAGTGACGAACCCGGACAGGGGTTTGTTACTTTCTTT. This translates into CASSDEPGQGFVTFF.

For the CDR3, the DNA is TGTGCCTGGAGTGTACTGAGGGGGCGAGGCTACACCTTC. Its protein product is CAWSVLRGRGYTF. The V gene is TRBV30, the J gene TRBJ1-2; 7 bases match TRBD1. The CDR3 has 13 residues. The J segment lost 8 bases and the V segment lost 0 bases, leaving 6 bases of the junction unmatched. Germline V gene sequence: CDR1 GTSNPN, CDR2 SVGIG (reference sequence).

The genes are TRBV5-4 and TRBJ1-6, with a weak D call TRBD1 (5 bases). Germline V gene lookup returns CDR1 SGHNT and CDR2 YYREEE (reference sequence). Trimming shortened V by 0 bases and J by 7 bases, and 14 bases separated the two germline ends. The CDR3 sequence is 16 residues long. The CDR3 DNA reads TGTGCCAGCAGCTTGGCCGGGCAGGGAACCAATTCACCCCTCCACTTT. It specifies CASSLAGQGTNSPLHF.

This clone was detected a few times. This sequence joins TRBV7-2 and TRBJ2-5, with a weak D call TRBD1 (5 bases). The CDR3 is 11 amino acids. CDR1 and CDR2 (germline): SGHTA, FQGNSA. The V and J ends lost 7 bases and 7 bases respectively, with 10 bases between them. CDR3 DNA: TGTGCCAGCACCCAAACAGGGACCCAGTACTTC. Translating gives CASTQTGTQYF.

This clone has just a few counts. The chain couples TRBV5-1 to TRBJ2-5; 9 bases fit TRBD2. Germline-derived CDR1 and CDR2 are SGHRS and YFSETQ. V lost 7 bases to trimming and J lost 4 bases; unmatched junction nucleotides: 8. This CDR3 is built from 14 residues. CDR3 loop: CASGSLAGTETQYF. The CDR3 DNA reads TGCGCCAGCGGTAGTCTAGCGGGGACAGAGACCCAGTACTTC. The full variable domain, in which reference TRBV5-1 and TRBJ2-5 provide the parts outside the CDR3, is KAGVTQTPRYLIKTRGQQVTLSCSPISGHRSVSWYQQTPGQGLQFLFEYFSETQRNKGNFPGRFSGRQFSNSRSEMNVSTLELGDSALYLCASGSLAGTETQYFGPGTRLLVL.

The J gene is TRBJ2-7, the V gene TRBV6-1; 12 bases fit TRBD1. With V trimmed by 10 bases and J by 5 bases, 6 bases remained unmatched. Germline CDR1 is MNHNS and CDR2 is SASEGT. This CDR3 is 13 amino acids long. In DNA form, the CDR3 reads TGTGCCACCCCGGGACAGGGGGCCCACGAGCAGTACTTC. Encoded protein: CATPGQGAHEQYF.

This sequence joins TRBV19 and TRBJ1-2; 11 bases align to TRBD1. The CDR3 covers 15 residues. Losses at the gene ends were 6 bases for V and 8 bases for J; bases not matched to a gene: 11. Germline V gene lookup returns CDR1 LNHDA and CDR2 SQIVND (reference sequence). The CDR3 sequence is CASSHDRTGGRGYTF. The CDR3 coding sequence is TGTGCCAGTAGCCACGATAGGACAGGGGGCAGAGGCTACACCTTC. The variable domain in full, with the rest retrieved from reference TRBV19 and TRBJ1-2, is DGGITQSPKYLFRKEGQNVTLSCEQNLNHDAMYWYRQDPGQGLRLIYYSQIVNDFQKGDIAEGYSVSREKKESFPLTVTSAQKNPTAFYLCASSHDRTGGRGYTFGSGTRLTVV.

The genes are TRBV11-2 and TRBJ2-3; 9 positions agree with TRBD1. Germline V lookup: CDR1 SGHAT, CDR2 FQNNGV. With 5 bases clipped from V and 4 bases from J, the junction kept 1 base outside the gene matches. CDR3 length: 13 residues. The CDR3 DNA sequence: TGTGCCAGCAGCGGGGACAGGGCAGATACGCAGTATTTT. Its translation: CASSGDRADTQYF.

V is TRBV14 and J is TRBJ2-5; 12 bases fit TRBD2. Germline-derived CDR1 and CDR2 are SGHDN and FVKESK. The length of the CDR3 is 19 residues. With V trimmed by 4 bases and J by 4 bases, 16 bases remained unmatched. The CDR3 reads CASSPQGFRLAGAGETQYF. The CDR3 DNA follows: TGTGCCAGCAGCCCTCAGGGCTTTCGACTAGCGGGGGCAGGAGAGACCCAGTACTTC. Variable domain in full (rest from reference TRBV14 and TRBJ2-5): EAGVTQFPSHSVIEKGQTVTLRCDPISGHDNLYWYRRVMGKEIKFLLHFVKESKQDESGMPNNRFLAERTGGTYSTLKVQPAELEDSGVYFCASSPQGFRLAGAGETQYFGPGTRLLVL.

V gene TRBV27 combines with J gene TRBJ2-7, with a tentative D call TRBD2 (6 bases). The CDR3 contains 15 residues. Germline V lookup: CDR1 MNHEY, CDR2 SMNVEV (reference sequence). V shed 6 bases and J shed 2 bases, with 17 bases lying between them. CDR3 amino acids: CASSNEGLPAYEQYF. Here the CDR3 DNA reads TGTGCCAGCAGCAACGAGGGACTCCCAGCCTACGAGCAGTACTTC.

This chain uses TRBV6-6 with TRBJ1-5; possible D gene TRBD1, 5 bases. Germline V gene lookup returns CDR1 MNHNY and CDR2 SVGAGI (reference sequence). Trimming stripped 0 bases from V and 4 bases from J, with 13 bases between. The CDR3 runs to 16 residues. The CDR3 DNA follows: TGTGCCAGCAGTTACTCGAGTGGGGGGAATAATCAGCCCCAGCATTTT. Translated, it gives CASSYSSGGNNQPQHF.

The chain carries TRBV19 and TRBJ1-5, with TRBD1 identical over 9 bases. J lost 7 bases, V lost 6 bases, and 7 bases had no gene match. The germline V gene has CDR1 LNHDA and CDR2 SQIVND (reference sequence). This CDR3 is 14 amino acids long. CDR3: CASSGTGNDQPQHF. The CDR3 nucleotides are TGTGCCAGTAGCGGGACAGGGAACGACCAGCCCCAGCATTTT.

This rearrangement joins TRBV9 to TRBJ1-5; TRBD1 agrees at 8 bases. Germline V gene sequence: CDR1 SGDLS, CDR2 YYNGEE. CDR3 size: 15 residues. V shed 3 bases, J shed 1 base, and the junction held 3 bases outside the gene matches. CDR3: CASSAGQGSNQPQHF. The CDR3 bases are TGTGCCAGCAGCGCCGGACAGGGCAGCAATCAGCCCCAGCATTTT.

The rearrangement links TRBV19 to TRBJ2-1, with 8 bases that match TRBD2. The CDR3 loop spans 16 amino acids. Germline V CDR1 and CDR2: LNHDA, SQIVND (reference sequence). V lost 2 bases, J lost 1 base, and 4 bases stayed unmatched. As DNA, the CDR3 is TGTGCCAGTAGTATAACAGCGGGGGTATCCTACAATGAGCAGTTCTTC. Encoded protein: CASSITAGVSYNEQFF. Complete variable domain (other parts from reference TRBV19 and TRBJ2-1): DGGITQSPKYLFRKEGQNVTLSCEQNLNHDAMYWYRQDPGQGLRLIYYSQIVNDFQKGDIAEGYSVSREKKESFPLTVTSAQKNPTAFYLCASSITAGVSYNEQFFGPGTRLTVL.

The sample holds a few counts of this clone. This chain connects TRBV4-1 to TRBJ2-1, with 8 bases lining up with TRBD1. In germline, CDR1 is MGHRA, CDR2 YSYEKL. J gave up 8 bases and V 1 base, and 4 bases lay outside the gene matches. The CDR3 sequence is 14 residues long. The CDR3 sequence: CASSQGDRGHEQFF. The CDR3 region has the DNA TGCGCCAGCAGCCAAGGCGACAGGGGCCATGAGCAGTTCTTC.

The rearrangement uses TRBV15 and TRBJ2-1, with a possible D match to TRBD2 (6 bases). The CDR3 covers 16 residues. Germline assignment: CDR1 LNHNV and CDR2 YYDKDF (reference sequence). The V end was cut by 1 base, the J end by 7 bases, with 17 bases between. The CDR3 DNA is TGTGCCACCAGCAGAGTTTCGGCAGGGAGGTCGAATGAGCAGTTCTTC. Its protein is CATSRVSAGRSNEQFF.

J is TRBJ1-2 and V is TRBV5-1; 7 bases fit TRBD1. The CDR3 has 16 amino acids. CDR1 is SGHRS and CDR2 is YFSETQ in the germline V gene. The junction had 14 bases not matched to a gene; V was cut back by 4 bases and J by 5 bases. The CDR3 DNA sequence: TGCGCCAGCAGCACCGGGACAGTTGGTTCGCCGTATGGCTACACCTTC. Residues: CASSTGTVGSPYGYTF. The full variable domain, with the rest looked up from reference TRBV5-1 and TRBJ1-2, is KAGVTQTPRYLIKTRGQQVTLSCSPISGHRSVSWYQQTPGQGLQFLFEYFSETQRNKGNFPGRFSGRQFSNSRSEMNVSTLELGDSALYLCASSTGTVGSPYGYTFGSGTRLTVV.

The chain recombines TRBV9 with TRBJ1-2, with D possibly matching TRBD1 (5 bases). V was cut by 3 bases and J by 6 bases, with 9 bases left in between. Germline V gene sequence: CDR1 SGDLS, CDR2 YYNGEE. CDR3 size: 12 residues. As DNA, the CDR3 is TGTGCCAGCAGCGCCAGGGCGGATGGCTACACCTTC. The encoded protein is CASSARADGYTF.

The J gene is TRBJ1-1, the V gene TRBV6-5; tentative D call: TRBD1 (5 bases). The CDR3 runs to 14 residues. V was clipped by 6 bases and J by 1 base, with 12 bases between them. In germline, CDR1 is MNHEY, CDR2 SVGAGI. The CDR3 reads CASSSGGGNTEAFF. CDR3 in DNA: TGTGCCAGCAGCTCCGGGGGGGGGAACACTGAAGCTTTCTTT.

The rearrangement joins TRBV5-4 to TRBJ1-3, with D uncertain. Trimming cost V 3 bases and J 2 bases, with 12 bases left between them. In germline, CDR1 is SGHNT, CDR2 YYREEE (reference sequence). This CDR3 comprises 15 residues. The CDR3 DNA reads TGTGCCAGCAGCTCCCCTACGGGGACTGGAAACACCATATATTTT. Translation: CASSSPTGTGNTIYF.

The V call is TRBV7-2, the J call TRBJ1-3, with 8 bases identical to TRBD1. The germline V gene encodes CDR1 SGHTA and CDR2 FQGNSA. V shed 4 bases and J 0 bases; nucleotides not matched to a gene: 14. CDR3 length: 19 amino acids. This chain's CDR3 is CASSYWTGYLDDSGNTIYF. CDR3 coding DNA: TGTGCCAGCAGCTACTGGACAGGGTATTTGGATGACTCTGGAAACACCATATATTTT.

The rearrangement uses TRBV28 and TRBJ1-1; D ambiguous. Trimming took 8 bases from V and 8 from J, leaving 18 bases between them. This CDR3 contains 13 residues. CDR1 is MDHEN, CDR2 SYDVKM, per germline. CDR3: CASLLFNTREAFF. CDR3 coding DNA: TGTGCCAGCCTCCTGTTCAATACGAGAGAAGCTTTCTTT.

Concerning this clone itself: At one end, the junction sequence differs from germline, possibly due to a read error. The CDR3: CASSPIVDTLLSAEAFF. DNA of the CDR3: TGTGCTAGCAGCCCGATCGTGGACACACTACTAAGTGCTGAAGCTTTCTTT. The chain carries TRBV7-7 and TRBJ1-1, with a weak D call TRBD1 (5 bases). Germline lookup yields CDR1 SSHAT and CDR2 FNYEAQ (reference sequence). The CDR3 contains 17 residues.

The chain uses TRBV2 and TRBJ1-2; D unresolved. This CDR3 region has 11 residues. Trimming took off 10 bases at V and 5 bases at J, with 11 bases between the two ends. Looked up from germline, CDR1 is SNHLY and CDR2 is FYNNEI. The CDR3 DNA reads as TGTGCCATTACCCCCGGGTATGGCTACACCTTC. Translated, it gives CAITPGYGYTF.

V is TRBV30 and J is TRBJ1-5, with D tentatively TRBD1 (5 bases). Deletions cut 0 bases from V and 9 bases from J, with 15 bases between. The CDR3 loop spans 14 amino acids. Germline V CDR1 and CDR2: GTSNPN, SVGIG (reference sequence). The CDR3 reads CAWSVRDGLSPQHF. CDR3 sequence (DNA): TGTGCCTGGAGTGTCCGGGACGGACTATCGCCCCAGCATTTT.